What follows is one TCR beta chain and its context. The antigen is not known. This entry belongs to a study of early T cells in non-severe SARS-CoV-2 infection. Study-wide findings and caveats: Using VDJdb, the matching emphasized anti-spike CD8 responses while missing private and CD4 specificities.

The germline V and J ends were trimmed by 2 bases and 0 bases, with 8 bases remaining between them. CDR1 is MNHEY and CDR2 is SVGAGI in the germline V gene. CDR3 length: 15 amino acids. Unique molecular identifiers tagged individual cDNA molecules. TCRdb ran MiXCR on the 5' RACE reads and lists one entry per CDR3 protein. Of some 26,000 distinct CDR3 sequences in the sample, roughly 5% are singletons; the top ten hold about 6.9%. This chain connects TRBV6-5 to TRBJ2-1; D perhaps matches TRBD2 (6 bases). Sequencing was done on a sample of whole blood. This TCR was sampled from an adult who was a healthcare worker with PCR-confirmed SARS-CoV-2 infection or an uninfected control (not recorded which). This CDR3 reads CASSYGGSSYNEQFF. The CDR3 nucleotides are TGTGCCAGCAGTTACGGGGGGTCCTCCTACAATGAGCAGTTCTTC.